Presented here are 29 T cell receptor beta chains from one specimen sequenced in a study of cytomegalovirus exposure and HLA in healthy donors. The primer mix had 60 Vbeta and 13 Jbeta primers. Clones were read by immunoSEQ multiplex PCR, and TCRdb kept only the in-frame ones, dropping some. This sample has approximately 120,000 clones, with around 77% found just once. The sequenced sample was PBMCs. These receptors all stem from a woman between 40 and 50 years old in good health and CMV-seropositive.

This clone was seen a handful of times. The chain is built from TRBV19 and TRBJ1-4, with D perhaps TRBD1 (6 bases). Germline values: CDR1 LNHDA, CDR2 SQIVND (reference sequence). There are 13 residues in the CDR3. Trimming left V 5 bases short and J 5 bases short, with 9 bases between. The CDR3 loop reads CASSWTVNEKLFF. DNA of the CDR3: TGTGCCAGTAGTTGGACAGTGAATGAAAAACTGTTTTTT.

The chain couples TRBV7-2 to TRBJ1-4; 8 nucleotides agree with TRBD1. After removal of 5 bases from V and 7 bases from J, the junction contained 9 bases not matched to a gene. CDR1 and CDR2 from the germline V gene are SGHTA and FQGNSA. The CDR3 spans 15 residues. The CDR3 DNA reads as TGTGCCAGCAGCGGCGGACAGGGCCTCTCTGAAAAACTGTTTTTT. Amino acid sequence: CASSGGQGLSEKLFF. The complete variable domain, with remaining parts taken from reference TRBV7-2 and TRBJ1-4, reads GAGVSQSPSNKVTEKGKDVELRCDPISGHTALYWYRQSLGQGLEFLIYFQGNSAPDKSGLPSDRFSAERTGGSVSTLTIQRTQQEDSAVYLCASSGGQGLSEKLFFGSGTQLSVL.

The rearrangement links TRBV5-1 to TRBJ2-7; tentatively, D is TRBD1 (6 bases). Germline V gives CDR1 SGHRS, CDR2 YFSETQ. V was pared by 0 bases and J by 0 bases, with 10 bases between. The CDR3 consists of 15 residues. CDR3 in DNA: TGCGCCAGCAGCTTGGACGGGACACCCTCCTACGAGCAGTACTTC. Translation gives CASSLDGTPSYEQYF.

The CDR3 protein is CASRLSGRRDEQFF. DNA for the CDR3: TGTGCCAGCAGACTAAGCGGGAGAAGGGATGAGCAGTTCTTC. The chain employs TRBV6-5 and TRBJ2-1; TRBD2 agrees at 8 bases. The trim removed 6 bases at V and 8 bases at J, leaving 9 bases unmatched. This CDR3 contains 14 residues. Per the germline V gene, CDR1 is MNHEY and CDR2 is SVGAGI.

This clone was picked up a small number of times. The V call is TRBV30, the J call TRBJ1-1; D is ambiguous. There are 13 residues in the CDR3. Germline V gene sequence: CDR1 GTSNPN, CDR2 SVGIG (reference sequence). V was shortened by 0 bases and J by 7 bases, with 12 bases between the two germline ends. This chain's CDR3 is CAWSVLRGSEAFF. Written as DNA, the CDR3 is TGTGCCTGGAGTGTCCTCCGGGGTAGTGAAGCTTTCTTT.

The chain combines TRBV2 with TRBJ1-2; weak D call: TRBD1 (5 bases). CDR1 and CDR2 (germline): SNHLY, FYNNEI. The V gene lost 2 bases and the J gene lost 5 bases, with 6 bases spanning the gap. The length of the CDR3 is 12 residues. The CDR3 reads CASSERGYGYTF. In nucleotides, the CDR3 is TGTGCCAGCAGTGAACGGGGGTATGGCTACACCTTC.

J is TRBJ2-7 and V is TRBV6-6, with 7 bases matching TRBD2. CDR1 and CDR2 from the germline V gene are MNHNY and SVGAGI (reference sequence). J lost 1 base, V lost 4 bases, and 7 bases had no gene match. This CDR3 spans 15 amino acids. Here the CDR3 reads CASSSSGGGSYEQYF. The CDR3, as DNA: TGTGCCAGCAGTTCCTCGGGGGGAGGGTCCTACGAGCAGTACTTC.

This sequence joins TRBV13 and TRBJ2-7; TRBD2 matches 11 bases. The length of the CDR3 is 15 residues. V lost 5 bases and J lost 3; bases outside the gene matches: 6. Looked up from germline, CDR1 is PRHDT and CDR2 is FYEKMQ (reference sequence). CDR3 loop: CASSRRLAGYYEQYF. The CDR3 region has the DNA TGTGCCAGCAGCCGGCGACTAGCGGGGTACTACGAGCAGTACTTC.

The CDR3 loop is CASSPPTGGFVAQHF. CDR3 DNA: TGTGCCAGCAGCCCACCGACAGGGGGGTTTGTTGCCCAGCATTTT. This chain connects TRBV7-9 to TRBJ1-5, with 9 bases that match TRBD1. Germline V CDR1 and CDR2: SEHNR, FQNEAQ (reference sequence). The ends lost 5 bases at V and 11 bases at J; junction bases unmatched: 13. This CDR3 spans 15 amino acids.

The J gene is TRBJ2-1, the V gene TRBV7-9; 9 bases map to TRBD2. Germline assignment: CDR1 SEHNR and CDR2 FQNEAQ (reference sequence). The CDR3 is 16 residues long. Unmatched junction bases numbered 13, after V lost 5 bases and J lost 8 bases. The CDR3 protein is CASSLRAVAGDDEQFF. In DNA, the CDR3 is TGTGCCAGCAGCCTACGTGCGGTAGCGGGAGATGATGAGCAGTTCTTC.

The genes are TRBV27 and TRBJ1-4, with 11 positions matching TRBD1. This CDR3 has 17 amino acids. Trimming took 5 bases from V and 2 from J; bases not matched to a gene: 7. CDR1 and CDR2 from the germline V gene are MNHEY and SMNVEV (reference sequence). CDR3 loop: CASSKRTGGLTNEKLFF. The CDR3 DNA is TGTGCCAGCAGTAAAAGGACAGGGGGCCTTACTAATGAAAAACTGTTTTTT.

The chain carries TRBV13 and TRBJ1-1; D gene ambiguous. Trimming removed 3 bases at V and 4 bases at J, with 12 bases between. CDR1 is PRHDT, CDR2 FYEKMQ, per germline (reference sequence). This CDR3 has 14 residues. The CDR3 here is CASSFLRAVTEAFF. For the CDR3, the DNA is TGTGCCAGCAGCTTCCTGAGGGCAGTCACTGAAGCTTTCTTT.

The genes are TRBV28 and TRBJ2-5, with 7 bases matching TRBD1. Trimming removed 4 bases from V and 3 bases from J; junction bases left unmatched: 5. This CDR3 region has 14 residues. CDR1 is MDHEN, CDR2 SYDVKM, per germline. The CDR3 spells CASSSLGQEETQYF. CDR3 DNA sequence: TGTGCCAGCAGTTCCCTCGGACAGGAAGAGACCCAGTACTTC.

The chain is built from TRBV28 and TRBJ2-7, with 8 bases aligning to TRBD1. Germline V gene lookup returns CDR1 MDHEN and CDR2 SYDVKM. CDR3 length: 15 residues. The junction had 10 bases not matched to a gene; V was cut back by 6 bases and J by 3 bases. The CDR3 DNA is TGTGCCAGCAGGTTCGGCGACAGGGGTGACTACGAGCAGTACTTC. It yields the protein CASRFGDRGDYEQYF.

This sequence joins TRBV7-2 and TRBJ1-4; 8 bases map to TRBD1. Germline CDR1 and CDR2: SGHTA and FQGNSA. There are 15 residues in the CDR3. V lost 3 bases and J lost 11; bases outside the gene matches: 11. The CDR3 loop is CASSFVSGGAGKLFF. Written as DNA, the CDR3 is TGTGCCAGCAGCTTCGTGTCAGGGGGCGCGGGGAAACTGTTTTTT.

The V gene is TRBV7-9, the J gene TRBJ1-5; D perhaps matches TRBD1 (6 bases). Trimming took off 5 bases at V and 3 bases at J, with 11 bases between the two ends. This CDR3 has 14 amino acids. The germline V gene has CDR1 SEHNR and CDR2 FQNEAQ (reference sequence). The CDR3 DNA reads TGTGCCAGCAGCCAAACAGGGCTCAATCAGCCCCAGCATTTT. It translates to CASSQTGLNQPQHF.

The chain uses TRBV28 and TRBJ2-6; no firm D call. CDR1 and CDR2 (germline): MDHEN, SYDVKM. V gave up 2 bases and J gave up 0 bases, with 11 bases separating them. The CDR3 length is 17 residues. This CDR3 reads CASSLPNLSSGANVLTF. The CDR3 region has the DNA TGTGCCAGCAGTTTACCAAACCTAAGCTCTGGGGCCAACGTCCTGACTTTC.

The chain links TRBV2 to TRBJ2-5, with D unclear. The CDR3 extends over 14 amino acids. The germline gives CDR1 SNHLY, CDR2 FYNNEI. Trimming took 4 bases from V and 2 from J, leaving 11 bases between them. The CDR3 DNA reads TGTGCCAGCAGTGTTCCGAGCCAACAAGAGACCCAGTACTTC. Its translation: CASSVPSQQETQYF.

This sequence joins TRBV10-3 and TRBJ2-5; 7 nucleotides align to TRBD1. V was pared by 5 bases and J by 5 bases, with 5 bases of the junction left unmatched. The CDR3 is made up of 13 amino acids. Germline CDR1 and CDR2: ENHRY and SYGVKD. This CDR3 reads CAISNTGAETQYF. The CDR3, as DNA: TGTGCCATCAGTAACACAGGGGCCGAGACCCAGTACTTC.

This clone was seen once. The chain uses TRBV28 and TRBJ1-2, with 9 bases matching TRBD1. With 5 bases clipped from V and 2 bases from J, the junction kept 6 bases outside the gene matches. The CDR3 covers 15 residues. Germline V gene sequence: CDR1 MDHEN, CDR2 SYDVKM. Here the CDR3 reads CASSGTGRANYGYTF. CDR3 DNA: TGTGCCAGCAGTGGGACAGGGAGGGCCAACTATGGCTACACCTTC.

The J gene is TRBJ2-3, the V gene TRBV19; TRBD2 aligns across 16 bases. This CDR3 has 16 residues. Germline assignment: CDR1 LNHDA and CDR2 SQIVND (reference sequence). Germline trimming cut 6 bases from V and 4 bases from J; bases unmatched to any gene: 4. The CDR3 protein is CASSLGTSGRADTQYF. In nucleotides, the CDR3 is TGTGCCAGTAGCCTTGGGACTAGCGGGAGGGCAGATACGCAGTATTTT.

The V call is TRBV27, the J call TRBJ2-1, with D perhaps matching TRBD2 (6 bases). The CDR3 has 15 residues. Germline assignment: CDR1 MNHEY and CDR2 SMNVEV (reference sequence). The ends were cut back, 5 bases at V and 1 base at J, with 12 bases in the middle. In nucleotides, the CDR3 is TGTGCCAGCAGTATCCTCGGGGGATCCTACAATGAGCAGTTCTTC. It yields the protein CASSILGGSYNEQFF.

The chain carries TRBV15 and TRBJ2-2; 8 nucleotides match TRBD2. The CDR3 has 16 residues. The ends lost 3 bases at V and 4 bases at J; junction bases unmatched: 7. Per the germline V gene, CDR1 is LNHNV and CDR2 is YYDKDF (reference sequence). The DNA of the CDR3 is TGTGCCACCAGCAGGACCAGACGGGGGGGCACCGGGGAGCTGTTTTTT. Encoded protein: CATSRTRRGGTGELFF.

The rearrangement joins TRBV19 to TRBJ2-1, with TRBD1 matching over 7 bases. The trim removed 10 bases at V and 0 bases at J, leaving 6 bases unmatched. Germline-derived CDR1 and CDR2 are LNHDA and SQIVND (reference sequence). This CDR3 is 14 amino acids long. The CDR3 nucleotides are TGTGCCACCAGACAGGGCCACTCCTACAATGAGCAGTTCTTC. Translated, it gives CATRQGHSYNEQFF.

The V gene is TRBV30, the J gene TRBJ1-1, with a weak D call TRBD1 (5 bases). This CDR3 contains 14 residues. Trimming took off 1 base at V and 1 base at J, with 10 bases between the two ends. Germline CDR1 is GTSNPN and CDR2 is SVGIG (reference sequence). The CDR3 sequence: CAWSDTGQNTEAFF. The CDR3 region has the DNA TGTGCCTGGAGTGACACAGGTCAGAACACTGAAGCTTTCTTT. The variable domain in full, with the rest retrieved from reference TRBV30 and TRBJ1-1, is SQTIHQWPATLVQPVGSPLSLECTVEGTSNPNLYWYRQAAGRGLQLLFYSVGIGQISSEVPQNLSASRPQDRQFILSSKKLLLSDSGFYLCAWSDTGQNTEAFFGQGTRLTVV.

The rearrangement joins TRBV6-1 to TRBJ1-5; 10 positions match TRBD1. This CDR3 contains 15 residues. V shed 5 bases and J 5 bases; nucleotides not matched to a gene: 6. CDR1 and CDR2 (germline): MNHNS, SASEGT. This chain's CDR3 is CASSSETGGYQPQHF. The CDR3 bases are TGTGCCAGCAGTTCGGAGACAGGGGGCTATCAGCCCCAGCATTTT.

This clone was seen once. The V gene is TRBV9, the J gene TRBJ2-1, with D unresolved. The germline V gene has CDR1 SGDLS and CDR2 YYNGEE. Trimming left V 0 bases short and J 6 bases short, with 16 bases between. The CDR3 runs 16 residues. The CDR3 DNA sequence: TGTGCCAGCAGCGTAGCTGGCGAGGTTACCTCCAATGAGCAGTTCTTC. As protein: CASSVAGEVTSNEQFF. The variable domain in full, with the rest retrieved from reference TRBV9 and TRBJ2-1, is DSGVTQTPKHLITATGQRVTLRCSPRSGDLSVYWYQQSLDQGLQFLIQYYNGEERAKGNILERFSAQQFPDLHSELNLSSLELGDSALYFCASSVAGEVTSNEQFFGPGTRLTVL.

This sequence joins TRBV4-1 and TRBJ1-2; D possibly corresponds to TRBD1 (5 bases). V shed 6 bases and J shed 2 bases, with 10 bases lying between them. Germline CDR1 reads MGHRA; CDR2 reads YSYEKL. The CDR3 runs to 13 residues. The CDR3 region is CASSQAGNYGYTF. The CDR3 nucleotides are TGCGCCAGCAGTCAGGCAGGGAACTATGGCTACACCTTC.

This clone came up a few times. The V gene is TRBV6-5, the J gene TRBJ1-4, with 9 bases that match TRBD1. Trimming at V came to 6 bases and at J to 7 bases, leaving 6 bases not matched to a gene. The CDR3 loop spans 14 amino acids. The V gene's germline CDR1 is MNHEY and CDR2 SVGAGI. The CDR3 here is CASRSGQGTEKLFF. CDR3 nucleotides: TGTGCCAGCAGGTCGGGACAGGGTACTGAAAAACTGTTTTTT.